The clone carrying this TCR beta chain came up many times. The CDR3 spans 13 residues. Germline assignment: CDR1 DFQATT and CDR2 SNEGSKA (reference sequence). V was trimmed by 8 bases and J by 2 bases, leaving 13 bases between them. Arm-PCR with iRepertoire HTBI primers amplified the CDR3 regions for these TCR beta libraries. From the multiplex PCR reads, TCRdb called clonotypes with MiXCR, one entry per CDR3 protein. The table lists about 620,000 distinct CDR3 sequences, under 20% of them singletons. The source of the sample is a study of regulatory T cells in long-lasting Graves disease. Regarding time point: newly diagnosed GD, antithyroid drugs for less than 3 months. RNA isolated from PBMCs was used to make the TCR library. These same records also appear under a second study, on T cells in Graves' hyperthyroidism and ophthalmopathy. Per that study: Graves' hyperthyroidism was deemed stable absent ophthalmopathy progression within 18 months. With the HTBI primer set, the TCR CDR3 went through a first round of RT-PCR. From stable hyperthyroidism, ophthalmopathy was separated by a 13 V-J model. The model identified upcoming ophthalmopathy a median about 6.5 months ahead of onset.

The chain combines TRBV20-1 with TRBJ2-1; weak D call: TRBD1 (5 bases). The sequence came from a woman aged 25 to 39 with Graves disease. Sequenced here: peripheral blood mononuclear cells (PBMCs), sampled at new diagnosis, from a patient treated with antithyroid drugs. The CDR3 region is CSQRQLPYNEQFF. CDR3 sequence (DNA): TGCAGTCAACGACAGTTGCCCTACAATGAGCAGTTCTTC.